The 7 T cell receptor beta chains in this list originate from one sample, sequenced in a study of cytomegalovirus exposure and HLA in healthy donors (dated by TCRdb to the late 2010s). The library was generated by the immunoSEQ multiplex PCR assay. The multiplex PCR relied on a mix of 60 forward primers for TCR Vbeta segments and 13 reverse primers for TCR Jbeta segments. Held by TCRdb, this immuneACCESS table contains in-frame sequences only and omits some clones. Under half of the omission traces to an unresolved V gene where checked; the cause of the rest is unknown. This sample comprises roughly 88,000 clones, around three quarters of them detected only once. Around 5.3% of the sample is held by the ten biggest clonotypes. Input material: PBMCs. The receptor source for this set is a man aged 25 to 45 in good health and CMV-seropositive.

The V call is TRBV5-3, the J call TRBJ1-3; a possible D gene is TRBD1 (5 bases). TRBV5-3 qualifies as an ORF whose function is uncertain. V was cut by 2 bases and J by 0 bases, with 21 bases left in between. The CDR3 has 19 amino acids. CDR3 loop: CARSLFDTGKFPSGNTIYF. In DNA, the CDR3 is TGTGCCAGAAGCTTATTCGACACAGGAAAGTTCCCCTCTGGAAACACCATATATTTT.

This clone occurred a few times. The chain links TRBV25-1 to TRBJ1-2; tentative D call: TRBD1 (5 bases). There are 16 residues in the CDR3. V lost 4 bases and J lost 8, with 23 bases in between. CDR1 is MGHDK, CDR2 SYGVNS, per germline. CDR3 loop: CASSVLTGGGRRGYTF. CDR3 DNA sequence: TGTGCCAGCAGTGTCTTAACTGGGGGAGGGAGGCGCGGCTACACCTTC.

This clone was seen only a few times. The V call is TRBV21-1, the J call TRBJ2-7; no DNA check was done on the table's D call, TRBD1. TRBV21-1 is a recognized pseudogene. This CDR3 has 15 amino acids. The CDR3 region has the DNA TGTGCCAGCTCCCAGGGCAGGGAATCTACCTACGAGCAGTACTTC. Protein: CASSQGRESTYEQYF.

V gene TRBV6-1 combines with J gene TRBJ1-2; 8 nucleotides align to TRBD1. Looked up from germline, CDR1 is MNHNS and CDR2 is SASEGT. Losses at the gene ends were 6 bases for V and 8 bases for J; bases not matched to a gene: 5. The CDR3 runs to 12 residues. The CDR3 region is CASSQGAGGYTF. As DNA, the CDR3 is TGTGCCAGCAGCCAGGGGGCCGGCGGCTACACCTTC.

Concerning this clone: The sample carries other DNA sequences with the same CDR3. This sequence joins TRBV6-5 and TRBJ2-5, with 12 nucleotides matching TRBD2. The J segment lost 2 bases and the V segment lost 2 bases, leaving 0 bases of the junction unmatched. The CDR3 consists of 15 residues. Germline V CDR1 and CDR2: MNHEY, SVGAGI. The CDR3 loop reads CASSYGLAGQETQYF. In DNA, the CDR3 is TGTGCCAGCAGTTACGGACTAGCGGGACAAGAGACCCAGTACTTC.

The chain joins TRBV7-9 to TRBJ1-2; D is possibly TRBD1 (6 bases). Trimming left V 5 bases short and J 5 bases short, with 9 bases between. The CDR3 runs 12 residues. Germline V gene data show CDR1 as SEHNR and CDR2 as FQNEAQ (reference sequence). The CDR3 coding sequence is TGTGCCAGCAGCGGAGGACAGTATGGCTACACCTTC. Translation gives CASSGGQYGYTF.

V usage is TRBV6-5 and J usage is TRBJ1-2; possible D gene TRBD1, 6 bases. The CDR3 spans 14 residues. CDR1 and CDR2 (germline): MNHEY, SVGAGI. V shed 6 bases and J shed 4 bases, with 15 bases lying between them. The CDR3, as DNA: TGTGCCAGCAGCGCAGGGGCGGTAGGCTATGGCTACACCTTC. It yields the protein CASSAGAVGYGYTF.